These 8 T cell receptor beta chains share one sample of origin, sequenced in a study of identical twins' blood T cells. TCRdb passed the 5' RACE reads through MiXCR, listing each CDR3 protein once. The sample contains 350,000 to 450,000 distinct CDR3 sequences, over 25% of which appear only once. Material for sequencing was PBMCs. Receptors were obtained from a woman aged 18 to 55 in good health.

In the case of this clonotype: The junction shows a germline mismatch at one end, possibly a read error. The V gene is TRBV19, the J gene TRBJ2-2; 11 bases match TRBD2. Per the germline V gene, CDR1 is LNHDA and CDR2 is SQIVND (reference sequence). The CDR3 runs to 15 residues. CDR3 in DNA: TGTGCCAGTAGTACTAGCGGGGGGTTCACCGGGGAGTTGTTTTTT. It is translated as CASSTSGGFTGELFF.

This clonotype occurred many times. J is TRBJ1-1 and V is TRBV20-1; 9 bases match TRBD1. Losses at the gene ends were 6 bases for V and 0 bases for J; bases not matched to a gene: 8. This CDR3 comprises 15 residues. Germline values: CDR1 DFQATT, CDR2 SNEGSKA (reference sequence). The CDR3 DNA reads TGCAGTGCCCCACAGGGGGCCCGCATGAACACTGAAGCTTTCTTT. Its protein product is CSAPQGARMNTEAFF.

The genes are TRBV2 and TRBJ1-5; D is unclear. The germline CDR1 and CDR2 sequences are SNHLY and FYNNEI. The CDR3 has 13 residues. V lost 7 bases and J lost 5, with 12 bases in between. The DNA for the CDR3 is TGTGCCAGCACCGTCGGAGGGCATCAGCCCCAGCATTTT. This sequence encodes CASTVGGHQPQHF. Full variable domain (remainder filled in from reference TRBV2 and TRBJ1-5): EPEVTQTPSHQVTQMGQEVILRCVPISNHLYFYWYRQILGQKVEFLVSFYNNEISEKSEIFDDQFSVERPDGSNFTLKIRSTKLEDSAMYFCASTVGGHQPQHFGDGTRLSIL.

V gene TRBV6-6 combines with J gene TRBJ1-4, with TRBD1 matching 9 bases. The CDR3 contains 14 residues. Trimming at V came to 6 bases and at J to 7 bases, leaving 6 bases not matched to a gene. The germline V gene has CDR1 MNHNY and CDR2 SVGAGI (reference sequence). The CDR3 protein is CASRNTGGREKLFF. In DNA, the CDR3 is TGTGCCAGCAGGAACACAGGGGGCCGTGAAAAACTGTTTTTT.

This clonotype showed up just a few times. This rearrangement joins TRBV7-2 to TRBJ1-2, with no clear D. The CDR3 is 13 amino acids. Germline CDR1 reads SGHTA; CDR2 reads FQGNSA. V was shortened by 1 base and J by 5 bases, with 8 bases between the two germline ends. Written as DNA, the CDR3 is TGTGCCAGCAGCTTAGTTTCCCTTTATGGCTACACCTTC. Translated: CASSLVSLYGYTF.

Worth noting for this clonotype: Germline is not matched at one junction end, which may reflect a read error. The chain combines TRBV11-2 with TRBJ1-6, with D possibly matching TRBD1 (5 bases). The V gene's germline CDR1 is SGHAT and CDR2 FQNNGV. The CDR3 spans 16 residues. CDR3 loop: CASSLDLDSKNSPLHF. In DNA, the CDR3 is TGTGCCAGCAGCCTAGACCTAGACAGCAAGAATTCACCCCTCCACTTT.

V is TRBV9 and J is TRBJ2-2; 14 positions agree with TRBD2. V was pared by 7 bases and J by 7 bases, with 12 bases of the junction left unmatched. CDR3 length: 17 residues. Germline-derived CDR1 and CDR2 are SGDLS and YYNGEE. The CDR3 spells CASACTRTSGGCGELFF. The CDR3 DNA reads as TGTGCCAGCGCCTGCACAAGGACTAGCGGGGGGTGCGGGGAGCTGTTTTTT.

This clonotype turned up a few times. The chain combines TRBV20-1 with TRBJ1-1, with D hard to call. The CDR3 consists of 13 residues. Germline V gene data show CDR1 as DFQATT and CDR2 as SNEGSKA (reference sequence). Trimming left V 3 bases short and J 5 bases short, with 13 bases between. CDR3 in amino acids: CSARPLRETEAFF. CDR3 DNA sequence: TGCAGTGCTAGGCCTCTCCGAGAAACTGAAGCTTTCTTT.